These T cell receptor beta chains were read from a single sample in a study of T cell responses to AZD1222 COVID-19 vaccine. Profiling relied on immunoSEQ multiplex PCR, and the TCRdb table lists in-frame clones only, not all of them. This sample has around 84,000 clones; 70% to 90% occur once, and the top ten carry more than 9%. The source material was peripheral blood, sampled 28 days after the second AZD1222 dose. Receptor source: an adult who received the AZD1222 COVID-19 vaccine. The CDR3 runs from the conserved cysteine through the conserved F or W. D genes are given only for firm matches. Clone size, where shown, is once, few, many, or a class for clones that have expanded.

clone_size	cdr3_length	v_call	j_call	d_call	cdr3_aa	cdr3_nt
.	18	TRBV18	TRBJ2-2	.	CASSPTESLRTATGELFF	TGTGCCAGCTCACCGACGGAAAGTCTTAGGACAGCCACCGGGGAGCTGTTTTTT
.	15	TRBV2	TRBJ2-3	.	CASSVGGLGTDTQYF	TGTGCCAGCAGTGTTGGGGGGCTCGGCACAGATACGCAGTATTTT
.	14	TRBV6-5	TRBJ1-1	.	CASSTRRGNTEAFF	TGTGCCAGCAGTACCCGACGGGGGAACACTGAAGCTTTCTTT
.	11	TRBV2	TRBJ1-2	.	CASRANYGYTF	TGTGCCAGCAGAGCCAACTATGGCTACACCTTC
.	14	TRBV3-1/TRBV3-2	TRBJ2-2	TRBD1	CASSQDRVTGELFF	TGTGCCAGCAGCCAGGACAGGGTCACCGGGGAGCTGTTTTTT
.	15	TRBV4-1	TRBJ1-2	.	CASSHSASGNYGYTF	TGCGCCAGCAGCCATTCTGCCTCAGGGAACTATGGCTACACCTTC
.	18	TRBV7-9	TRBJ2-2	.	CASSDEQLGILSTGELFF	TGTGCCAGCAGCGATGAGCAATTGGGGATCTTATCCACCGGGGAGCTGTTTTTT
once	18	TRBV2	TRBJ2-1	TRBD1	CASSVGPPGTGVINEQFF	TGTGCCAGCAGTGTAGGTCCCCCCGGGACAGGGGTAATCAATGAGCAGTTCTTC
.	15	TRBV27	TRBJ1-6	.	CASSLWSQGLSPLHF	TGTGCCAGCAGTTTATGGTCCCAGGGGCTCTCACCCCTCCACTTT
.	14	TRBV9	TRBJ1-6	.	CASERGVPGSPLHF	TGTGCCAGTGAGAGAGGGGTGCCAGGTTCACCCCTCCACTTT
.	13	TRBV18	TRBJ1-5	TRBD1	CASAQGDNQPQHF	TGTGCCAGCGCGCAGGGGGACAATCAGCCCCAGCATTTT
.	16	TRBV3-1/TRBV3-2	TRBJ1-1	TRBD1	CASSQGGTGGNTEAFF	TGTGCCAGCAGCCAAGGGGGGACAGGGGGGAACACTGAAGCTTTCTTT
.	16	TRBV24-1	TRBJ2-5	TRBD2	CATSDPRLAGAKTQYF	TGTGCCACCAGTGATCCAAGACTAGCCGGAGCGAAGACCCAGTACTTC
.	19	TRBV11-2	TRBJ2-1	TRBD2	CASSSHGTSGGGSYNEQFF	TGTGCCAGCAGCTCCCATGGGACTAGCGGGGGGGGCTCCTACAATGAGCAGTTCTTC
.	16	TRBV5-4	TRBJ2-5	.	CASSPSLTGRQETQYF	TGTGCCAGCAGCCCCTCTCTGACAGGCCGCCAAGAGACCCAGTACTTC
.	13	TRBV21-1	TRBJ2-7	.	CASSKKGGGEQYF	TGTGCCAGCAGCAAAAAGGGTGGGGGCGAGCAGTACTTC
.	14	TRBV19	TRBJ1-4	TRBD1	CATRQGSTNEKLFF	TGTGCCACCCGACAGGGTTCAACTAATGAAAAACTGTTTTTT
.	13	TRBV28	TRBJ1-5	.	CASTVYGDQPQHF	TGTGCCAGTACCGTATATGGCGATCAGCCCCAGCATTTT
.	14	TRBV28	TRBJ2-7	.	CASSLWADRYEQYF	TGTGCCAGCAGTTTATGGGCAGACCGATACGAGCAGTACTTC
.	14	TRBV2	TRBJ1-2	TRBD1	CASSEIRQGYGYTF	TGTGCCAGCAGTGAGATTAGACAGGGCTATGGCTACACCTTC
.	14	TRBV3-1/TRBV3-2	TRBJ2-3	TRBD2	CASSQLRTSGEEYF	TGTGCCAGCAGCCAACTACGGACTAGCGGGGAAGAGTATTTT
.	17	TRBV19	TRBJ1-1	TRBD1	CASSPDRGDFMNTEAFF	TGTGCCAGTAGTCCAGACAGGGGAGATTTCATGAACACTGAAGCTTTCTTT
.	14	TRBV3-1/TRBV3-2	TRBJ1-2	.	CASSLGRGDAGYTF	TGTGCCAGCAGCCTCGGGAGGGGGGACGCAGGCTACACCTTC
once	15	TRBV27	TRBJ2-7	.	CASSLYGQGIYEQYF	TGTGCCAGCAGTTTATATGGACAAGGGATCTACGAGCAGTACTTC
.	15	TRBV28	TRBJ1-1	TRBD1	CASSPDRAANTEAFF	TGTGCCAGCAGTCCTGACAGGGCGGCGAACACTGAAGCTTTCTTT
.	15	TRBV3-1/TRBV3-2	TRBJ1-2	.	CASSQVITAGYGYTF	TGTGCCAGCAGCCAAGTGATTACGGCCGGCTATGGCTACACCTTC
.	14	TRBV6-6	TRBJ1-5	.	CASSRVGRNQPQHF	TGTGCCAGCAGTCGGGTTGGGCGCAATCAGCCCCAGCATTTT
.	13	TRBV6-2/TRBV6-3	TRBJ1-1	.	CASTPGRATEAFF	TGTGCCAGCACCCCCGGAAGGGCAACTGAAGCTTTCTTT
once	14	TRBV19	TRBJ2-3	.	CASSPNRVGDTQYF	TGTGCCAGTAGTCCTAACAGGGTCGGGGATACGCAGTATTTT
.	15	TRBV11-2	TRBJ1-1	.	CASSHLIARNTEAFF	TGTGCCAGCAGCCACCTAATAGCAAGGAACACTGAAGCTTTCTTT
.	14	TRBV6-5	TRBJ2-7	.	CASRLSHTAYEQYF	TGTGCCAGCAGACTTTCGCACACGGCCTACGAGCAGTACTTC
.	15	TRBV5-1	TRBJ2-1	TRBD1	CASSFSGQGGYEQFF	TGCGCCAGCAGCTTCTCAGGACAGGGGGGTTATGAGCAGTTCTTC
.	17	TRBV4-1	TRBJ1-2	TRBD1	CASSQDTGQGRGYGYTF	TGCGCCAGCAGCCAAGATACCGGACAGGGCCGGGGCTATGGCTACACCTTC
.	15	TRBV6-5	TRBJ1-4	.	CASSPPGLTNEKLFF	TGTGCCAGCAGTCCCCCGGGACTAACTAATGAAAAACTGTTTTTT
.	14	TRBV3-1/TRBV3-2	TRBJ1-1	.	CASSQAGENTEAFF	TGTGCCAGCAGCCAAGCAGGAGAGAACACTGAAGCTTTCTTT
.	15	TRBV11-1	TRBJ2-5	.	CASSQRGYREETQYF	TGTGCCAGCAGCCAAAGGGGATACAGGGAAGAGACCCAGTACTTC
.	15	TRBV28	TRBJ1-4	.	CASSPGGRGNEKLFF	TGTGCCAGCAGTCCCGGAGGACGAGGGAATGAAAAACTGTTTTTT
.	12	TRBV28	TRBJ1-5	.	CASLQGNQPQHF	TGTGCCAGCCTACAGGGCAATCAGCCCCAGCATTTT
.	15	TRBV6-5	TRBJ1-1	.	CASRLQRDMNTEAFF	TGTGCCAGCAGACTCCAGCGGGATATGAACACTGAAGCTTTCTTT
.	11	TRBV12-3/TRBV12-4	TRBJ2-5	.	CASSAKETQYF	TGTGCCAGCAGTGCTAAAGAGACCCAGTACTTC
.	13	TRBV27	TRBJ1-5	.	CASNPPWDQPQHF	TGTGCCAGCAATCCCCCTTGGGACCAGCCCCAGCATTTT
once	13	TRBV7-9	TRBJ1-1	TRBD1	CATNRGTNTEAFF	TGTGCCACTAACAGGGGGACGAACACTGAAGCTTTCTTT
once	13	TRBV12-3/TRBV12-4	TRBJ2-3	.	CASSDSLDGTQYF	TGTGCCAGCAGTGACTCCCTTGATGGTACGCAGTATTTT
.	14	TRBV7-2	TRBJ1-5	.	CASSVIGSNQPQHF	TGTGCCAGCAGCGTTATCGGGAGCAATCAGCCCCAGCATTTT
.	14	TRBV7-9	TRBJ2-5	.	CASSLQGKGETQYF	TGTGCCAGCAGCTTGCAGGGGAAAGGAGAGACCCAGTACTTC
.	17	TRBV19	TRBJ1-5	TRBD1	CASSTPGTGTGALTQHF	TGTGCCAGTAGCACTCCTGGGACCGGGACAGGGGCCTTGACCCAGCATTTT
.	15	TRBV28	TRBJ2-1	TRBD2	CASSLSLAGLNEQFF	TGTGCCAGCAGTTTATCACTAGCGGGGCTCAATGAGCAGTTCTTC
.	14	TRBV5-5	TRBJ2-5	.	CASSNRVLGETQYF	TGTGCCAGCAGCAACAGGGTTCTCGGAGAGACCCAGTACTTC
.	17	TRBV19	TRBJ1-5	TRBD1	CASSKPLQGAGYQPQHF	TGTGCCAGTAGTAAACCCCTTCAGGGGGCGGGTTATCAGCCCCAGCATTTT